The 13 T cell receptor beta chains below come from one sample, sequenced in a study of shared clonotypes between healthy human individuals. Only in-frame clones appear in the TCRdb table, and some are missing; sequencing was by immunoSEQ multiplex PCR. This sample yields hundreds of thousands of clones, of which more than 95% are seen a single time; 0.057% belongs to the top ten. Sequencing was done on a sample of naive CD4+ T cells sorted from blood. Subset reported: CD45RA+ positively selected. These receptors all come from a woman aged 30 to 39 in good health.

V and J are TRBV7-6 and TRBJ1-2, with a possible D match to TRBD1 (6 bases). CDR3 size: 13 residues. CDR1 is SGHVS and CDR2 is FNYEAQ in the germline V gene. Trimming pared 5 bases from V and 5 bases from J, leaving 12 bases between. CDR3 coding DNA: TGTGCCAGCAGCCCGGACAGTCGGTATGGCTACACCTTC. Translation gives CASSPDSRYGYTF.

The chain uses TRBV6-1 and TRBJ1-5, with D perhaps matching TRBD1 (6 bases). V was clipped by 7 bases and J by 5 bases, with 15 bases between them. CDR3 size: 14 residues. Germline values: CDR1 MNHNS, CDR2 SASEGT. The CDR3 sequence is CASNLGQLDQPQHF. DNA for the CDR3: TGTGCCAGCAACCTTGGACAGTTAGATCAGCCCCAGCATTTT.

This rearrangement joins TRBV7-7 to TRBJ1-1; D is unclear. Trimming removed 5 bases from V and 4 bases from J, with 11 bases in between. The germline CDR1 and CDR2 sequences are SSHAT and FNYEAQ (reference sequence). The CDR3 is 13 residues long. The CDR3 here is CASSPRVGTEAFF. The CDR3 nucleotides read TGTGCCAGCAGCCCAAGGGTGGGCACTGAAGCTTTCTTT.

The gene calls are TRBV12-5 and TRBJ1-1, with D unresolved. There are 13 residues in the CDR3. Trimming cost V 6 bases and J 5 bases, with 13 bases left between them. CDR1 and CDR2 from the germline V gene are LGHNT and FRNRAP. CDR3 sequence: CASGQSGETEAFF. The CDR3 DNA sequence: TGTGCTAGTGGCCAATCGGGTGAGACTGAAGCTTTCTTT. Full variable domain (remainder filled in from reference TRBV12-5 and TRBJ1-1): DARVTQTPRHKVTEMGQEVTMRCQPILGHNTVFWYRQTMMQGLELLAYFRNRAPLDDSGMPKDRFSAEMPDATLATLKIQPSEPRDSAVYFCASGQSGETEAFFGQGTRLTVV.

The chain couples TRBV7-8 to TRBJ2-7; 7 bases fit TRBD2. Per germline, CDR1 SGHVS and CDR2 FQNEAQ. V was pared by 3 bases and J by 5 bases, with 10 bases of the junction left unmatched. This CDR3 has 15 amino acids. The CDR3 sequence is CASSLGGVSTDEQYF. The CDR3 DNA sequence: TGTGCCAGCAGCTTGGGAGGGGTATCAACAGACGAGCAGTACTTC.

The genes are TRBV4-2 and TRBJ2-1; D unclear. This CDR3 region has 17 residues. With 4 bases removed from V and 3 bases from J, the gap between germline ends came to 19 bases. The germline gives CDR1 LGHNA, CDR2 YNFKEQ. The CDR3 loop reads CASSRGGPDQNYNEQFF. The CDR3 DNA follows: TGTGCCAGCAGCCGGGGTGGGCCAGACCAAAACTACAATGAGCAGTTCTTC.

V is TRBV11-2 and J is TRBJ2-4; perhaps TRBD1 as D (6 bases). The CDR3 runs 18 residues. Germline V gives CDR1 SGHAT, CDR2 FQNNGV. Trimming removed 0 bases from V and 0 bases from J, with 15 bases in between. The CDR3 loop reads CASSLDTGRGLAKNIQYF. The CDR3 coding sequence is TGTGCCAGCAGCTTAGATACAGGCAGGGGTTTAGCCAAAAACATTCAGTACTTC.

This clone appeared once. V usage is TRBV5-1 and J usage is TRBJ2-7, with 7 bases aligning to TRBD1. V lost 3 bases to trimming and J lost 5 bases; unmatched junction nucleotides: 8. The CDR3 is 14 residues long. CDR1 and CDR2 (germline): SGHRS, YFSETQ. The CDR3 reads CASSSGTVRDEQYF. The CDR3 DNA reads as TGCGCCAGCAGCTCCGGGACAGTGCGCGACGAGCAGTACTTC. The full variable domain, completed using reference TRBV5-1 and TRBJ2-7, is KAGVTQTPRYLIKTRGQQVTLSCSPISGHRSVSWYQQTPGQGLQFLFEYFSETQRNKGNFPGRFSGRQFSNSRSEMNVSTLELGDSALYLCASSSGTVRDEQYFGPGTRLTVT.

The chain links TRBV9 to TRBJ2-1; 10 nucleotides agree with TRBD2. Germline V lookup: CDR1 SGDLS, CDR2 YYNGEE. The V gene end was trimmed by 3 bases and the J gene end by 5 bases; junction bases not matched to a gene: 2. The CDR3 sequence is 14 residues long. CDR3 region: CASSGTSGNNEQFF. CDR3 nucleotides: TGTGCCAGCAGCGGGACTAGCGGTAACAATGAGCAGTTCTTC. The complete variable domain, with remaining parts taken from reference TRBV9 and TRBJ2-1, reads DSGVTQTPKHLITATGQRVTLRCSPRSGDLSVYWYQQSLDQGLQFLIQYYNGEERAKGNILERFSAQQFPDLHSELNLSSLELGDSALYFCASSGTSGNNEQFFGPGTRLTVL.

This sequence joins TRBV7-2 and TRBJ2-5, with D possibly TRBD1 on 5 matching bases. The germline V gene encodes CDR1 SGHTA and CDR2 FQGNSA. Trimming stripped 5 bases from V and 3 bases from J, with 16 bases between. CDR3 size: 15 residues. For the CDR3, the DNA is TGTGCCAGCAGCCCGGTGCAGGGTCGAAAAGAGACCCAGTACTTC. Translating gives CASSPVQGRKETQYF. Together with reference TRBV7-2 and TRBJ2-5, the CDR3 gives the full variable domain: GAGVSQSPSNKVTEKGKDVELRCDPISGHTALYWYRQSLGQGLEFLIYFQGNSAPDKSGLPSDRFSAERTGGSVSTLTIQRTQQEDSAVYLCASSPVQGRKETQYFGPGTRLLVL.

This clone was seen only once. J is TRBJ2-5 and V is TRBV4-1; D assignment may be TRBD1 or TRBD2 (5 bases each). With the DNA end fitting TRBJ2-7 better, the J assignment may be wrong. This CDR3 contains 16 residues. Germline V lookup: CDR1 MGHRA, CDR2 YSYEKL. The CDR3 spells CASSQAPGLGDYEQYF. CDR3 sequence (DNA): TGCGCCAGCAGCCAAGCGCCCGGGCTGGGGGACTACGAGCAGTACTTC.

CDR3 nucleotide sequence: TGTGCCAGCAGCCCGAGAGGGACCACTCCTTTGAAGCAGTACTTC. This translates into CASSPRGTTPLKQYF. This sequence joins TRBV13 and TRBJ2-7; D may match TRBD1 or TRBD2 (5 bases each). From germline, CDR1 is PRHDT and CDR2 FYEKMQ (reference sequence). The CDR3 runs 15 residues. V was clipped by 5 bases and J by 8 bases, with 22 bases between them.

The J gene is TRBJ2-7, the V gene TRBV6-5, with a weak D call TRBD1 (5 bases). Germline values: CDR1 MNHEY, CDR2 SVGAGI. This CDR3 has 16 residues. V dropped 4 bases and J dropped 2 bases, with 18 bases sitting between them. The DNA of the CDR3 is TGTGCCAGCAGTTGGCAGAGGTCCAGGGCCACCTACGAGCAGTACTTC. It codes for CASSWQRSRATYEQYF.